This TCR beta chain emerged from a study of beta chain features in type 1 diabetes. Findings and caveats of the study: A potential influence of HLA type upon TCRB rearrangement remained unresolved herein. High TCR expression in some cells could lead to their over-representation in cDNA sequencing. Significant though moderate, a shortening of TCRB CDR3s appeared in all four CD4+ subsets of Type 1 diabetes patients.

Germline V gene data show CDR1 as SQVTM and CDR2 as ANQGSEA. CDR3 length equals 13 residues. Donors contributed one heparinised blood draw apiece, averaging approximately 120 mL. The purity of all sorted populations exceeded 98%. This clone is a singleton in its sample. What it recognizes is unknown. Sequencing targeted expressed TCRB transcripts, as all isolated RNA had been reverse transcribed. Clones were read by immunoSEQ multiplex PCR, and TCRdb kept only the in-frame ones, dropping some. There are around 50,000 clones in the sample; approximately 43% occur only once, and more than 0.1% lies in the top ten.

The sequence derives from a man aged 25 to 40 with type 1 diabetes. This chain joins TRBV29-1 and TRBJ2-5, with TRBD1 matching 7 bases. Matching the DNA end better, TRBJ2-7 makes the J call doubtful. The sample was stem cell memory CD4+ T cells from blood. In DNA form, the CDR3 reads TGCAGCGTTGCACAGGGGCTAAACTACGAGCAGTACTTC. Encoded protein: CSVAQGLNYEQYF.